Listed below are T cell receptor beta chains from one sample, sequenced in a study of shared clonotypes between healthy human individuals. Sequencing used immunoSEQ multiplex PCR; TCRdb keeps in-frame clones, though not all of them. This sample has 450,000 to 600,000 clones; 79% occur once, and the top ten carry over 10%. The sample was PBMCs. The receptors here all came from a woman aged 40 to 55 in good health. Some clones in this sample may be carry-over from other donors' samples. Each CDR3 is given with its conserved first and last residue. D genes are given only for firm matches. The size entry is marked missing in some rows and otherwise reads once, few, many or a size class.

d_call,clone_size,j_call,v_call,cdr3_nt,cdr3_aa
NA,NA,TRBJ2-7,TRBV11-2,TGTGCCAGCAGCTCCACGGACAGATTCTACGAGCAGTACTTC,CASSSTDRFYEQYF
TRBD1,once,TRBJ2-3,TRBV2,TGTGCCAGCAGTGATCGGGACAGGGTGTGGATGGATACGCAGTATTTT,CASSDRDRVWMDTQYF
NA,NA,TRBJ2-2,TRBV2,TGTGCCAGCAGTTACAACACCGGGGAGCTGTTTTTT,CASSYNTGELFF
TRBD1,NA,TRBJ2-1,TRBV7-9,TGTGCCAGCAGCTTAGCGGGGTGGGACAGGGACGATGAGCAGTTCTTC,CASSLAGWDRDDEQFF
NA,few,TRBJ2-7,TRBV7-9,TGCGCCAGCAGCCAATTTGCGGGGCCCTACGAGCAGTACTTC,CASSQFAGPYEQYF
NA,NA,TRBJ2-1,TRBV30,TGTGCCTGGAGTGTTCGTGTTAGCGGTGATGAGCAGTTCTTC,CAWSVRVSGDEQFF
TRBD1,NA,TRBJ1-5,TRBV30,TGTGCCTGGAGTGCGACAGGGGGGGAACCCCAGCATTTT,CAWSATGGEPQHF
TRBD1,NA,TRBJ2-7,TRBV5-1,TGCGCCAGCCGACAGGGACCCTACGAGCAGTACTTC,CASRQGPYEQYF
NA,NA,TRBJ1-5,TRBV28,TGTGCCAGCACCATAGCGGTACAGGGCTACCAGCCCCAGCATTTT,CASTIAVQGYQPQHF
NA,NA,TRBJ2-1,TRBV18,TGTGCCAGCTCACCGGGGTCTCGTGAGCAGTTCTTC,CASSPGSREQFF
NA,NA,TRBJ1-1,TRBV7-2,TGTGCCAGCAGCTTACGGGGCTATGAAGCTTTCTTT,CASSLRGYEAFF
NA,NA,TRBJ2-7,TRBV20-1,TGCAGTGTCCGCCTCTCCTACGAGCAGTACTTC,CSVRLSYEQYF
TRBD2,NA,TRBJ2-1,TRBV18,TGTGCCAGCTCACCACGGGGGGCTAGCGGGAGTGGGGCCAATGAGCAGTTCTTC,CASSPRGASGSGANEQFF
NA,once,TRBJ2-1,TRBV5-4,TGTGCCAGCAGATCACTAGGAGGGTTGGGTGAGCAGTTCTTC,CASRSLGGLGEQFF
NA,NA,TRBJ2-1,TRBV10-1,TGCGCCAGCTCGAGAAGGGGGAGGCAGTTCTTC,CASSRRGRQFF
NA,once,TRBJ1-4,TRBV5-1,TGCGCCAGCAGCTTGGAGGGTTTCGGATCCGAAAAACTGTTTTTT,CASSLEGFGSEKLFF
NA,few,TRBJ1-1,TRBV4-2,TGTGCCAGCAGCCAAGGTCTCGGGGACACTGAAGCTTTCTTT,CASSQGLGDTEAFF
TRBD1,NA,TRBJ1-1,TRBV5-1,TGCGCCAGCAGCCCGCGGGGGGGCGGGACAGGGTCGGGCACTGAAGCTTTCTTT,CASSPRGGGTGSGTEAFF
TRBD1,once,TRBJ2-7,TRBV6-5,TGTGCCAGCAGTCCGAGACGGACAGGGGGCGCAAAGCAGTACTTC,CASSPRRTGGAKQYF
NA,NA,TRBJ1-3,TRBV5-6,TGTGCCAGCAGCTTGGGCGGGGTCTCTGGAAACACCATATATTTT,CASSLGGVSGNTIYF
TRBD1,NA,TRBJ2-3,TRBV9,TGTGCCAGCAGCGTAATGGTTGGGACAGGGGGCGCTGATACGCAGTATTTT,CASSVMVGTGGADTQYF
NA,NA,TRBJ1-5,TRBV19,TGTGCCAGTAGTATCGGGGGCGCCAATCAGCCCCAGCATTTT,CASSIGGANQPQHF
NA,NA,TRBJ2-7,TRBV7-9,TGTGCCAGCAGCGAGACCGGGACCCAAGTCCACCCCTACGAGCAGTACTTC,CASSETGTQVHPYEQYF
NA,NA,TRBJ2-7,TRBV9,TGTGCCAGCAGCGTAGGGGGGGGCACCTACGAGCAGTACTTC,CASSVGGGTYEQYF
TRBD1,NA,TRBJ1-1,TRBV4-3,TGCGCCAGCAGCCACAGGGGACAGCGGAACACTGAAGCTTTCTTT,CASSHRGQRNTEAFF
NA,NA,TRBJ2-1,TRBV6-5,TGTGCCAGCCATAGCGGTGGGTCGTCCGCTGAGCAGTTCTTC,CASHSGGSSAEQFF
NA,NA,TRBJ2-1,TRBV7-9,TGTGCCAGCAGCTTATCGGGGTCCCATCGAGATGAGCAGTTCTTC,CASSLSGSHRDEQFF
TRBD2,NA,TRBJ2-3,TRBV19,TGTGCCAGTAGTATAAGTTTGGTAGCGGGAGGAGCAGATACGCAGTATTTT,CASSISLVAGGADTQYF
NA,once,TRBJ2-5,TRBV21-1,TGTGCCAGCAGCAAAGAGGTAAAGGGGGAGACCCAGTACTTC,CASSKEVKGETQYF
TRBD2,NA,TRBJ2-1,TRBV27,TGTGCCAGCAGCTCCGGGACTATTGTGAATGAGCAGTTCTTC,CASSSGTIVNEQFF
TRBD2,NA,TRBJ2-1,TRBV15,TGTGCCACCAGCAGAGATGGTCTAGCGGGCAATGAGCAGTTCTTC,CATSRDGLAGNEQFF
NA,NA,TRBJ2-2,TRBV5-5,TGTGCCAGCAGCTTGTATCAGGGAACCGGGGAGCTGTTTTTT,CASSLYQGTGELFF
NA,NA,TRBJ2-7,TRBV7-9,TGCGCCAGCAGCCAAGATTGGGGCGTCGAGCAGTACTTC,CASSQDWGVEQYF
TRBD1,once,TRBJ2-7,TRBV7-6,TGTGCCAGCAGCATTAGGACAGGGGGCTCCTACGAGCAGTACTTC,CASSIRTGGSYEQYF
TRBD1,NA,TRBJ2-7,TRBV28,TGTGCCAGCAAAGTTGGGACAGGGACCTACGAGCAGTACTTC,CASKVGTGTYEQYF
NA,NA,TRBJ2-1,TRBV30,TGTGCCTGGACTGAGATTATCCAGGCAAATGAGCAGTTCTTC,CAWTEIIQANEQFF
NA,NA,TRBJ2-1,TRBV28,TGTGCCAGCAGTTTGGCAGGGAACAATGAGCAGTTCTTC,CASSLAGNNEQFF
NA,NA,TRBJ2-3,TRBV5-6,TGTGCCAGCAGCTTGCCCCCCGATACGCAGTATTTT,CASSLPPDTQYF
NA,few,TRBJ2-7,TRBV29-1,TGCAGCGTTGAGTCCAATTCCTACGAGCAGTACTTC,CSVESNSYEQYF
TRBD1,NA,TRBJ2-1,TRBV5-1,TGCGCCAGCAGTCGGACAGGGATGGAGTACAATGAGCAGTTCTTC,CASSRTGMEYNEQFF
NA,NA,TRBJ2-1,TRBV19,TGTGCCAGTAGTATAGGTCCCTCTACTAGCTTCTACAATGAGCAGTTCTTC,CASSIGPSTSFYNEQFF
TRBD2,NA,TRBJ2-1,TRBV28,TGTGCCAGCAGTTTATACCGGCGTAGCGGGGTCTCCTACAATGAGCAGTTCTTC,CASSLYRRSGVSYNEQFF
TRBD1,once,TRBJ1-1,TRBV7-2,TGTGCCAGCAGCCCGCGGACAGGGGGCACTGAAGCTTTCTTT,CASSPRTGGTEAFF
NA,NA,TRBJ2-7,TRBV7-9,TGTGCCAGCAGCTTTACATACGGGCGATACGAGCAGTACTTC,CASSFTYGRYEQYF
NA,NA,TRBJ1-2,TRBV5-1,TGCGCCAGCAGCTTGGCCCGGGATCGTGGCTACACCTTC,CASSLARDRGYTF
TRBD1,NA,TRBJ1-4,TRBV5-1,TGCGCCAGCAGCTTGGAGGGACAGGGACAAGAAAAACTGTTTTTT,CASSLEGQGQEKLFF
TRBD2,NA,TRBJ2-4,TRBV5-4,TGTGCCAGCAGCCGATCTAGCGGGGGTGCCAAAAACATTCAGTACTTC,CASSRSSGGAKNIQYF
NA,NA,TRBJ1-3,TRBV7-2,TGTGCCAGCAGCTTGGACAGTGGCCCTGGAAACACCATATATTTT,CASSLDSGPGNTIYF
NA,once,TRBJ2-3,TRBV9,TGTGCCAGCAGCCCGTGGTCGTCCCCCACAGATACGCAGTATTTT,CASSPWSSPTDTQYF
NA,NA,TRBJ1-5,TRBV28,TGTGCCAGCCAGAGGAGGGGTAGGGACAATCAGCCCCAGCATTTT,CASQRRGRDNQPQHF
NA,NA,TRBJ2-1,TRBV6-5,TGTGCCAGCAGTTACCGGGATACTCCCCCCTTAAATGAGCAGTTCTTC,CASSYRDTPPLNEQFF
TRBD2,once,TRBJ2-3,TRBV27,TGTGCCAGCAGCCGAGGGACTAGCGGGCGCACAGATACGCAGTATTTT,CASSRGTSGRTDTQYF
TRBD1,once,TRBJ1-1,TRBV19,TGTGCCAGTAGTATAAGGGGACAGGGCACTGAAGCTTTCTTT,CASSIRGQGTEAFF
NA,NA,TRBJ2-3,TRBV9,TGTGCCAGCAGGGCCCTCGCCAGCACAGATACGCAGTATTTT,CASRALASTDTQYF